This record looks at one TCR beta chain sequence and its context. Per the study methods: Nucleated cell counts were estimated from reference gene primer amplification. Data came from immunoSEQ multiplex PCR; TCRdb stores just in-frame clones and leaves some out. Clone size and the V and J calls come from that table; the DNA yielded D and trimming. The sample has 200,000 to 300,000 clones, 91% seen once; the top ten hold roughly 2.7%. The data stem from a study of blood T cell repertoires in COVID-19. Study-wide background: Both acute and convalescent COVID-19 samples were obtained from the United States, Italy and Spain. Sources were T cells, B-cell-depleted T cells, or PBMCs; the material itself was cDNA or gDNA.

The Seattle patients joined while their infection was active and were tracked longitudinally afterward. The germline V gene has CDR1 SGHDT and CDR2 YYEEEE. The CDR3 extends over 14 amino acids. The trim removed 4 bases at V and 6 bases at J, leaving 5 bases unmatched. The TCR sequence derives from a person aged 18-35 years with COVID-19, enrolled during active disease. This chain connects TRBV5-6 to TRBJ2-1; 9 nucleotides agree with TRBD2. The material sequenced was peripheral blood. CDR3 bases: TGTGCCAGCAGCCTTAGCGGGAGTCTCAATGAGCAGTTCTTC. Its protein is CASSLSGSLNEQFF.